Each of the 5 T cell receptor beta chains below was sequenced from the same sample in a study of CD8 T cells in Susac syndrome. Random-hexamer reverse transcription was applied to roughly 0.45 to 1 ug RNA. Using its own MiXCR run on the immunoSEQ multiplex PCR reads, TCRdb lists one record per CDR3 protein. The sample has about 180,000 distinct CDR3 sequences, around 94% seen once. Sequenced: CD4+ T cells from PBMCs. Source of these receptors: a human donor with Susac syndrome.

In nucleotides, the CDR3 is TGTGCCAGCAGTGGAGCGGTTAATGAGCAGTTCTTC. This gives the protein CASSGAVNEQFF. The V gene is TRBV12-3 or TRBV12-4, the J gene TRBJ2-1; perhaps TRBD2 as D (5 bases). The CDR3 is made up of 12 amino acids. V was pared by 5 bases and J by 7 bases, with 9 bases between.

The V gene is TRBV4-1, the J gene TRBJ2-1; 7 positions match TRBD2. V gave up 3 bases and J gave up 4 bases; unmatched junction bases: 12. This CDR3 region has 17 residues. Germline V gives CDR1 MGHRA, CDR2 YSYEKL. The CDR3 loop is CASSHTPGEGTYNEQFF. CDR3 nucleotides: TGCGCCAGCAGCCATACTCCGGGGGAGGGAACTTACAATGAGCAGTTCTTC.

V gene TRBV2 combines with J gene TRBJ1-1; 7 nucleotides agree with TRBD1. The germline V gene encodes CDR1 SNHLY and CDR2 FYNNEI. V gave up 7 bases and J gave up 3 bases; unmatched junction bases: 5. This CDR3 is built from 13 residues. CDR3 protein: CASTTTGDTEAFF. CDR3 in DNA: TGTGCCAGCACTACCACAGGGGACACTGAAGCTTTCTTT. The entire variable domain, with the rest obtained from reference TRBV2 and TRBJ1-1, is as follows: EPEVTQTPSHQVTQMGQEVILRCVPISNHLYFYWYRQILGQKVEFLVSFYNNEISEKSEIFDDQFSVERPDGSNFTLKIRSTKLEDSAMYFCASTTTGDTEAFFGQGTRLTVV.

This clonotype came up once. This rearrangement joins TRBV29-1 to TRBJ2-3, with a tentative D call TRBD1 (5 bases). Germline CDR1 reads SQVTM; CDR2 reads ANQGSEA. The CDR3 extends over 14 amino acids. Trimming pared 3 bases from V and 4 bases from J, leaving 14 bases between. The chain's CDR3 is CSVDNHRFADTQYF. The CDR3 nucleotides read TGCAGCGTTGATAATCACAGGTTCGCAGATACGCAGTATTTT.

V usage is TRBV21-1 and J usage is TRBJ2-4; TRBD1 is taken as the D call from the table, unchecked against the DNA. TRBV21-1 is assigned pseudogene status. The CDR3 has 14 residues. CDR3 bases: TGTGCCAGCAGCAACCGGGGCAGGGCACACATTCAGTACTTC. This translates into CASSNRGRAHIQYF.